This T cell receptor beta chain was profiled in a study of patients and donors after allogeneic stem cell transplantation. MiXCR, applied by TCRdb to the RT-PCR reads, yields one record per CDR3 protein. This table has 98,000 or so distinct CDR3 sequences, less than 45% appearing once. This CDR3 is 15 amino acids long. The V gene end was trimmed by 2 bases and the J gene end by 4 bases; junction bases not matched to a gene: 6. The germline V gene has CDR1 KGHDR and CDR2 SFDVKD. This rearrangement joins TRBV24-1 to TRBJ1-2; 7 nucleotides align to TRBD1. Sequenced sample: blood, either unsorted or a sorted T cell fraction (not recorded which). The origin of this receptor is a human donor who was either an allogeneic HSCT recipient or a stem cell or donor lymphocyte infusion donor (not recorded which). It is not recorded whose cells these are; they may come from a transplant donor. The CDR3 reads CATSDSKGGGYGYTF. CDR3 in DNA: TGTGCCACCAGTGATTCGAAAGGGGGCGGCTATGGCTACACCTTC.